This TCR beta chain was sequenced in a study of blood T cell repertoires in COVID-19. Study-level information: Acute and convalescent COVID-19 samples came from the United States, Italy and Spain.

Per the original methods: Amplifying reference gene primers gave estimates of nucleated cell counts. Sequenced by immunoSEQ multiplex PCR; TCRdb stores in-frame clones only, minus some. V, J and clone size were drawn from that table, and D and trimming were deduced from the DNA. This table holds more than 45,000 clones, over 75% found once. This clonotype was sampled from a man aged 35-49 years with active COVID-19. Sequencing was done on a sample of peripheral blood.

DNA for the CDR3: TGTGCCAGCAGCGGGAGGTTTTGGGCGGGGGAGACAGATACGCAGTATTTT. It encodes CASSGRFWAGETDTQYF. The rearrangement joins TRBV28 to TRBJ2-3; 7 bases fit TRBD2. This CDR3 comprises 17 residues. V trimming: 6 bases; J trimming: 3 bases; junction bases outside the gene matches: 15. Germline lookup yields CDR1 MDHEN and CDR2 SYDVKM.